Below, 15 T cell receptor beta chains from the same sample are listed, as sequenced in a study of CD8 T cells in ankylosing spondylitis. Study conclusions and caveats: A TCR beta motif made of 7 to 9 highly homologous variants seemed typical of ankylosing spondylitis blood.

Each CDR3 protein is one row after TCRdb ran MiXCR on the 5' RACE reads. The data hold roughly 400,000 distinct CDR3 sequences, with 20% to 25% observed a single time. No antigens are known for them. The material sequenced was blood, either unsorted or a sorted T cell fraction (not recorded which). These receptors all come from a male donor with ankylosing spondylitis.

V gene TRBV2 combines with J gene TRBJ1-6, with D maybe TRBD1 (5 bases). This CDR3 comprises 13 residues. The V end was cut by 5 bases, the J end by 10 bases, with 12 bases between. Germline V lookup: CDR1 SNHLY, CDR2 FYNNEI. The CDR3 DNA follows: TGTGCCAGCAGTCCAGGGTGGAGATCACCCCTCCACTTT. Protein sequence: CASSPGWRSPLHF.

This clonotype was observed a handful of times. This sequence joins TRBV7-2 and TRBJ2-5; D gene ambiguous. The CDR3 is 14 residues long. V lost 4 bases and J 0 bases, leaving 9 bases between the germline ends. The germline V gene encodes CDR1 SGHTA and CDR2 FQGNSA. CDR3 sequence reads: CASSSDSYQETQYF. The DNA of the CDR3 is TGTGCCAGCAGCTCCGATTCGTACCAAGAGACCCAGTACTTC. Filled out from reference TRBV7-2 and TRBJ2-5, the complete variable domain reads GAGVSQSPSNKVTEKGKDVELRCDPISGHTALYWYRQSLGQGLEFLIYFQGNSAPDKSGLPSDRFSAERTGGSVSTLTIQRTQQEDSAVYLCASSSDSYQETQYFGPGTRLLVL.

The rearrangement joins TRBV19 to TRBJ2-5; the D gene is possibly TRBD2 (6 bases). The germline CDR1 and CDR2 sequences are LNHDA and SQIVND (reference sequence). V lost 3 bases, J lost 5 bases, and 7 bases lay in between. This CDR3 contains 12 residues. The CDR3 here is CASSIRGETQYF. The CDR3 coding sequence is TGTGCCAGTAGTATCCGGGGGGAGACCCAGTACTTC.

This clonotype was seen more than once but under ten times. The V call is TRBV29-1, the J call TRBJ1-5; no reliable D call. Trimming removed 4 bases at V and 2 bases at J, with 6 bases between. Germline V gene sequence: CDR1 SQVTM, CDR2 ANQGSEA. This CDR3 spans 12 amino acids. CDR3 residues: CSVVDGNQPQHF. The CDR3 DNA reads TGCAGCGTTGTCGATGGCAATCAGCCCCAGCATTTT.

The V call is TRBV3-1, the J call TRBJ2-7, with 11 bases lining up with TRBD2. The V and J ends lost 3 bases and 3 bases, in that order; junction bases with no gene match: 4. CDR3 length: 15 residues. Germline V gene sequence: CDR1 LGHDT, CDR2 YNNKEL (reference sequence). In nucleotides, the CDR3 is TGTGCCAGCAGCCATAAGACTAGCGGGATCTACGAGCAGTACTTC. Translated: CASSHKTSGIYEQYF.

This clonotype has just a few counts. The V gene is TRBV19, the J gene TRBJ2-7; 7 bases align to TRBD1. The CDR3 has 13 residues. The J segment lost 2 bases and the V segment lost 9 bases, leaving 7 bases of the junction unmatched. The germline CDR1 and CDR2 sequences are LNHDA and SQIVND (reference sequence). CDR3 loop: CASSYGTAYEQYF. The CDR3, as DNA: TGTGCCAGCTCTTACGGGACAGCCTACGAGCAGTACTTC.

This chain uses TRBV4-1 with TRBJ2-1, with D perhaps TRBD1 (5 bases). CDR1 and CDR2 from the germline V gene are MGHRA and YSYEKL. This CDR3 is built from 15 residues. Trimming removed 7 bases at V and 2 bases at J, with 15 bases between. CDR3 amino acids: CASTDSGATYNEQFF. CDR3 bases: TGCGCCAGCACCGATTCTGGGGCCACCTACAATGAGCAGTTCTTC.

This clonotype turned up a few times. The J gene is TRBJ1-1, the V gene TRBV19; D gene unclear. The CDR3 has 13 amino acids. Deletions cut 6 bases from V and 5 bases from J, with 13 bases between. The germline V gene encodes CDR1 LNHDA and CDR2 SQIVND (reference sequence). The CDR3 loop is CASREPLETEAFF. CDR3 DNA sequence: TGTGCCAGTAGGGAGCCCTTGGAGACTGAAGCTTTCTTT.

The chain is built from TRBV3-1 and TRBJ2-3; the D is unclear. The V gene's germline CDR1 is LGHDT and CDR2 YNNKEL (reference sequence). The CDR3 spans 15 residues. V was cut by 0 bases and J by 4 bases, with 11 bases left in between. The CDR3 here is CASSQDVVRADTQYF. The CDR3 coding sequence is TGTGCCAGCAGCCAAGATGTAGTTCGCGCAGATACGCAGTATTTT.

This clonotype occurred a few times. The chain combines TRBV6-5 with TRBJ2-2; no definite D call. Trimming took off 2 bases at V and 1 base at J, with 8 bases between the two ends. From germline, CDR1 is MNHEY and CDR2 SVGAGI. CDR3 size: 15 residues. The CDR3 region is CASSYDGVNTGELFF. In DNA form, the CDR3 reads TGTGCCAGCAGTTACGATGGGGTGAACACCGGGGAGCTGTTTTTT.

This clonotype showed up just a few times. This chain uses TRBV4-1 with TRBJ2-6; TRBD1 matches 11 bases. After removal of 1 base from V and 2 bases from J, the junction contained 4 bases not matched to a gene. CDR3 length: 18 amino acids. Germline CDR1 reads MGHRA; CDR2 reads YSYEKL. The CDR3, as DNA: TGCGCCAGCAGCCAAGTTGGACAGGGGGCGCCTGGGGCCAACGTCCTGACTTTC. This gives the protein CASSQVGQGAPGANVLTF.

This clonotype was seen a handful of times. The chain employs TRBV27 and TRBJ2-1, with D perhaps TRBD1 or TRBD2 (5 bases each). V lost 5 bases and J 5 bases, leaving 16 bases between the germline ends. Germline-derived CDR1 and CDR2 are MNHEY and SMNVEV (reference sequence). The CDR3 loop spans 15 amino acids. CDR3 in amino acids: CASSPLPGPNNEQFF. In DNA form, the CDR3 reads TGTGCCAGCAGTCCGTTACCGGGACCAAACAATGAGCAGTTCTTC.

This clonotype has only a few counts. This sequence joins TRBV5-1 and TRBJ1-5, with unresolved D. CDR3 length: 14 residues. V dropped 1 base and J dropped 7 bases, with 12 bases sitting between them. Germline V gives CDR1 SGHRS, CDR2 YFSETQ. The CDR3 region is CASSLRNILQPQHF. The CDR3, as DNA: TGCGCCAGCAGCTTGAGGAACATTCTCCAGCCCCAGCATTTT.

A note on this clonotype: This is likely a read error, given that the CDR3 carries no conserved phenylalanine or tryptophan at its end. The gene calls are TRBV7-9 and TRBJ1-4; 7 bases are shared with TRBD1. Germline CDR1 reads SEHNR; CDR2 reads FQNEAQ (reference sequence). Germline trimming cut 5 bases from V and 8 bases from J; bases unmatched to any gene: 5. The CDR3 spans 13 residues. CDR3 DNA sequence: TGTGCCAGCAGCGCGACAGGGCCCGAAAAACTGTTTCTT. Translated: CASSATGPEKLFL.

V is TRBV7-3 and J is TRBJ2-1, with TRBD2 as a possible D gene (5 bases). The CDR3 covers 17 residues. Germline CDR1 and CDR2: SGHTA and FQGTGA. Trimming shortened V by 5 bases and J by 7 bases, and 24 bases separated the two germline ends. DNA of the CDR3: TGTGCCAGCAGCCCCCGGGCTAGCCCGGTTTGGAGGAATGAGCAGTTCTTC. This sequence encodes CASSPRASPVWRNEQFF.